The present T cell receptor beta chain was sequenced within a study of T cell responses to AZD1222 COVID-19 vaccine. A remark on this clone: What it binds is not known.

Method: immunoSEQ multiplex PCR; TCRdb's copy keeps in-frame clones and lacks some. The table includes tens of thousands of clones, more than 90% detected once. V was cut by 0 bases and J by 5 bases, with 20 bases left in between. This CDR3 has 18 residues. Germline lookup yields CDR1 SGHDT and CDR2 YYEEEE. General observations from the study: Spike-specific TCR depth and breadth grew after two AZD1222 doses. In a largely white British group with more females than males, clonal diversity was possibly underestimated. Sampled repertoires all dated from after the peak T cell response. Nearly half of the spike-specific TCRs reportedly recognize variant regions that carry no mutations.

This TCR derives from an adult who received the AZD1222 COVID-19 vaccine. The chain has TRBV5-6 and TRBJ1-4; tentatively, D is TRBD1 (5 bases). The specimen comprised peripheral blood, sampled 28 days after the second AZD1222 dose. Here the CDR3 DNA reads TGTGCCAGCAGCTTGGAATTTGGGCAGGGCGCCCGAAATGAAAAACTGTTTTTT. This encodes CASSLEFGQGARNEKLFF.